This T cell receptor beta chain is from a study of esophageal squamous cell carcinoma tumors (dated by TCRdb to about 2021). General notes on the study: Immuno relation high and low groups were defined by principal component analysis with K-means clustering applied to immunohistochemical T-cell and checkpoint marker values. A wider cohort of under 60 surgically treated esophageal squamous cell carcinoma patients in Japan was included, comprising 21 high and approximately 30 low immuno relation cases. TCR sequencing was performed on 10 or so patients, consisting of five randomly selected high immuno relation cases and five background-matched low immuno relation cases. The ten to eleven cases yielded around 1.5 million total TCRalpha reads and under 1.3 million total TCRbeta reads, and around 31,000 and 34,000 of those reads, respectively, were unique. The goal of the study was to evaluate both the diversity of the TCR repertoire and the shared TCR repertoires of T cells inside the tumor environment of esophageal squamous cell carcinoma. Results the study describes overall, beyond this receptor: Total TCR repertoire counts did not differ between groups, but significant repertoire counts were higher in the high immuno relation group. Given the large variation in the TCRalphabeta repertoire, the shared V|J recombination candidates might have been chosen by chance. Around 27 TRAV|TRAJ and fewer than 25 TRBV|TRBJ combinations appeared shared among high immuno relation cases, including TRAV13-1|TRAJ22 and TRBV7-9|TRBJ2-7. A single dominant TCRalpha VJ recombination with apparently reduced TCRalpha diversity was observed in about 30% of the 10 cases. Because TCRalpha and TCRbeta chains were sequenced separately, chain pairing and recognized antigens remained unknown. TCR repertoire analysis included only a few cases, and CDR3 clonotype-level investigation was not performed.

About this clonotype itself: The target of this receptor is not known. It has no much larger one-base neighbor in the sample; base qualities were not kept.

Libraries were built with 5' RACE. PCR with KAPA HiFi used TCRalpha or TCRbeta constant-region primers plus a P20EA primer, followed by nested second PCR with CA2 or CB2. Amplification of TCR genes was performed by unbiased adaptor ligation RT-PCR, in which reverse transcription was carried out with Superscript III and a polyT18-containing BSL-18E primer. After second-strand synthesis and blunting, the P10EA/P20EA adaptor was ligated to the cDNA 5' end, followed by NotI digestion. For both the first and second PCRs, 15 to 25 cycles of 98 degrees C for 20 s, 65 degrees C for 30 s and 72 degrees C for 1 min were run. Amplicons were indexed with the Nextera XT Index kit v2 Set A, pooled in equimolar amounts and quantified on a Qubit 2.0 Fluorometer. Sequencing used the Illumina MiSeq platform with 2x300 bp paired-end reads. Per the original workflow: Reads were assigned to V and J genes by highest identity to IMGT reference sequences using Repertoire Genesis software ver.1.0. The CDR3 region was defined as running from Cys104 to Phe118 plus Gly119 and was then translated, while a unique sequence read was defined by a distinct combination of V, J and CDR3 amino acids. A shared V|J combination was chosen only when it reached significance in both a Fisher's exact test in edgeR and a Mann Whitney U test. After singletons were removed and 500 repertoire combinations were bootstrapped, the repertoire dissimilarity index was calculated with the R rdi package. The public reads were reanalyzed by TCRdb: fastp trimming at Q25, MiXCR alignment, in-frame beta chains only. Each record represents a unique CDR3 protein, reported with the most common genes and DNA among its rows. Clone size and V and J calls follow TCRdb, not the original study. Within this sample are around 5,200 distinct CDR3 sequences, with under 25% of them counted one time only. The ten largest make up roughly 31% of the sample.

For CDR1 and CDR2, the germline V gene (reference sequence) lists SGHNT and YYREEE. V has 1 base trimmed and J has 0 bases trimmed; junction bases matching no gene number 3. The CDR3 sequence holds 16 residues, the cysteine and phenylalanine included. Left in the record is the CDR3 DNA by itself, 48 bases read in frame from the first base. Patients who had received neoadjuvant chemotherapy or for whom clinical information was lacking were excluded from enrollment. The TCR-sequenced cases shown were male and underwent subtotal esophagectomy with 2- or 3-field lymphadenectomy. No T-cell sorting was done; instead, RNA was pulled from bulk tumor tissue sections using a Qiagen AllPrep kit. Until RNA extraction, small sections of surgically resected tumor tissue were kept in RNAlater reagent at -80 degrees C.

The sequence joins TRBV5-4 to TRBJ2-3; 9 middle bases align to TRBD2. Material: tumor tissue. The TCR was taken from a man aged 50 or older with esophageal squamous cell carcinoma. The nucleotide sequence reads TGTGCCAGCAGCTTGAGCCTAGCGGGGAGCACAGATACGCAGTATTTT. This yields the protein CASSLSLAGSTDTQYF. Here the CDR3 is joined to the reference TRBV5-4 and TRBJ2-3 genes, and the full variable domain is: ETGVTQSPTHLIKTRGQQVTLRCSSQSGHNTVSWYQQALGQGPQFIFQYYREEENGRGNFPPRFSGLQFPNYSSELNVNALELDDSALYLCASSLSLAGSTDTQYFGPGTRLTVL.